The clone carrying this TCR beta chain was found a few times. RNA transcripts served as template for amplifying TCR beta CDR3 sequences. RT-PCR in the first round used HTBI primers; a second-round multiplex PCR followed. From the multiplex PCR reads, TCRdb called clonotypes with MiXCR, one entry per CDR3 protein. The sample shows a few hundred thousand distinct CDR3 sequences, less than 40% of them seen only once. These data are taken from a study of Graves' ophthalmopathy and Graves' hyperthyroidism. Overall study: Where ophthalmopathy was absent within 18 months of follow-up, hyperthyroidism was stable.

Trimming removed 1 base at V and 4 bases at J, with 7 bases between. The CDR3 loop spans 13 amino acids. The germline CDR1 and CDR2 sequences are LGHDT and YNNKEL (reference sequence). The receptor's source is an adult man with Graves' hyperthyroidism. What was sequenced was peripheral blood or thyroid tissue (not recorded which). This sequence joins TRBV3-1 and TRBJ1-1; no clear D gene. CDR3 DNA sequence: TGTGCCAGCAGCCAAGCTCAAGGCACTGAAGCTTTCTTT. Translated, it gives CASSQAQGTEAFF.